This T cell receptor (beta chain) came from a study of blood T cell repertoires in COVID-19. As for the study in general: There were acute and convalescent COVID-19 samples, and they came from the United States, Italy and Spain. From T cells, B-cell-depleted T cells, or PBMCs came the material, which was cDNA or gDNA.

Participants reported their clinical history, and cohort assignment relied on those reports. Contact with a PCR-confirmed or clinician-diagnosed COVID-19 case occurred within 2 weeks of entry. Assay used: immunoSEQ multiplex PCR; TCRdb lists only in-frame clones, some missing. The sample holds around 320,000 clones, 90% seen once. This clonotype originated in a woman in her twenties or thirties who had been exposed to COVID-19. Sequencing was carried out using PBMCs or T cells enriched from blood (not recorded which).

CDR3 bases: TGCGCCAGCAGCCCTGGACTCAACTATGGCTACACCTTC. Its translation: CASSPGLNYGYTF. The chain uses TRBV5-1 and TRBJ1-2; D unresolved. Deletions cut 4 bases from V and 2 bases from J, with 9 bases between. From germline, CDR1 is SGHRS and CDR2 YFSETQ. The length of the CDR3 is 13 residues.